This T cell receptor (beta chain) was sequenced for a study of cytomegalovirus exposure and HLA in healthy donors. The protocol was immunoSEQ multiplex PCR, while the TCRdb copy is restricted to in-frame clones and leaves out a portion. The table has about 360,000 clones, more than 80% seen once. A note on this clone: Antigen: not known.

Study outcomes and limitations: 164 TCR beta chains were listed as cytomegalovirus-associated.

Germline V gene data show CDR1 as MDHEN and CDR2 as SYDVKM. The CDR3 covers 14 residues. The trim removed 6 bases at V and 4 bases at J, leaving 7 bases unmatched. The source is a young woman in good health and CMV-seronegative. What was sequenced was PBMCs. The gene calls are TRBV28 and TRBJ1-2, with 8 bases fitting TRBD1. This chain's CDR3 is CASRRRGQTYGYTF. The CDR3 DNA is TGTGCCAGCAGGCGCAGGGGGCAAACCTATGGCTACACCTTC.